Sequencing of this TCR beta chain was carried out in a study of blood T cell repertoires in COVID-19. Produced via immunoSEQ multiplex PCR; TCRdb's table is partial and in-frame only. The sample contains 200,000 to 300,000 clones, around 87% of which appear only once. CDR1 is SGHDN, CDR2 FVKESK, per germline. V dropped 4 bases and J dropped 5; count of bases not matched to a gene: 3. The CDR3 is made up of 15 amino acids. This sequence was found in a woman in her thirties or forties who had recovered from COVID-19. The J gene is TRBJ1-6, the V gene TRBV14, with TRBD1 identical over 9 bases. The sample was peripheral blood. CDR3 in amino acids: CASSPWTGDNSPLHF. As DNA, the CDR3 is TGTGCCAGCAGCCCTTGGACAGGGGATAATTCACCCCTCCACTTT.